This entry lists 2 T cell receptor beta chains sequenced from one sample in a study of blood T cell repertoires in COVID-19. Some clones are missing from TCRdb's copy, which holds only in-frame ones; the method was immunoSEQ multiplex PCR. The data contain 150,000 to 200,000 clones, about 89% of them singletons. The source material was PBMCs or T cells enriched from blood (not recorded which). The source is a woman under 30 who had recovered from COVID-19.

The rearrangement uses TRBV6-5 and TRBJ1-2, with D perhaps matching TRBD1 (6 bases). Germline lookup yields CDR1 MNHEY and CDR2 SVGAGI. V shed 5 bases and J shed 2 bases, with 15 bases lying between them. The CDR3 has 15 amino acids. Written as DNA, the CDR3 is TGTGCCAGCAGTCCGACAGGAGATAGCAACTATGGCTACACCTTC. It translates to CASSPTGDSNYGYTF.

The chain combines TRBV12-3 or TRBV12-4 with TRBJ2-2; 8 nucleotides line up with TRBD1. The CDR3 has 13 residues. With V trimmed by 6 bases and J by 9 bases, 6 bases remained unmatched. The CDR3 here is CASSLGQGRELFF. Written as DNA, the CDR3 is TGTGCCAGCAGCCTCGGACAGGGTCGGGAGCTGTTTTTT.